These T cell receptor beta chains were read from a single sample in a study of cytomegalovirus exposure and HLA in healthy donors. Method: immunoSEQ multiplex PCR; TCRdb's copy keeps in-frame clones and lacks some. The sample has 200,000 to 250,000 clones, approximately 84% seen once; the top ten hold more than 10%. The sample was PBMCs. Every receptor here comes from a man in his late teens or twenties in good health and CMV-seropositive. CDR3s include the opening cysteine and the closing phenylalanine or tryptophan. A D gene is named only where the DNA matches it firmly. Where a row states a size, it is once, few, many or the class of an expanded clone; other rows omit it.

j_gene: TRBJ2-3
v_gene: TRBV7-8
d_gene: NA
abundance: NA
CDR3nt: TGTGCCAGCAGCTTATTCCAGGGACCCACAGATACGCAGTATTTT
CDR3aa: CASSLFQGPTDTQYF

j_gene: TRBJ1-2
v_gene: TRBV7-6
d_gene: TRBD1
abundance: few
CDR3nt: TGTGCCAGCAGCTTAGCGGCAGGGGGCCACTATGGCTACACCTTC
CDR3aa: CASSLAAGGHYGYTF

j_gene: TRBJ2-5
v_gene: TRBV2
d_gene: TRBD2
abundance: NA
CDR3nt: TGTGCCAGCAGCCGGACTAGCGCACAAGAGACCCAGTACTTC
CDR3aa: CASSRTSAQETQYF

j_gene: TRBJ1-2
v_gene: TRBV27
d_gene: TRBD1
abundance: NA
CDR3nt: TGTGCCAGCAGTCTAGCAGGGGGCAGTTACTATGGCTACACCTTC
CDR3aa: CASSLAGGSYYGYTF

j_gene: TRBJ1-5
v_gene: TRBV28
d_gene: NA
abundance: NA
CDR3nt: TGTGCCAGCAGTTCCCAACGCGGGGGCAAGAGCAATCAGCCCCAGCATTTT
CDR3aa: CASSSQRGGKSNQPQHF

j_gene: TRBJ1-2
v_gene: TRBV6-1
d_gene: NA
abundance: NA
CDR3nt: TGTGCCAGCAGTGAACTACACGGGTATGGCTACACCTTC
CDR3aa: CASSELHGYGYTF

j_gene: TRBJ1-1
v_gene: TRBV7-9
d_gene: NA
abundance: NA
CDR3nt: TGTGCCAGCAGCCCCCGCCGGGACACTGAAGCTTTCTTT
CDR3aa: CASSPRRDTEAFF

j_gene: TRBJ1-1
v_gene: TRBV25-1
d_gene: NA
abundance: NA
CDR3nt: TGTGCCAGTCATGGGCTCATGAACACTGAAGCTTTCTTT
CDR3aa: CASHGLMNTEAFF

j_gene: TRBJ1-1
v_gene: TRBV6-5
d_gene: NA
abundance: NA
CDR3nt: TGTGCCAGCAGACCCCGGGACACGAACACTGAAGCTTTCTTT
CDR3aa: CASRPRDTNTEAFF

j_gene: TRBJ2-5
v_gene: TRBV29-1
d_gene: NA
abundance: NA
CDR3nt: TGCAGCGTTCTAAGCGGCGAAGAGACCCAGTACTTC
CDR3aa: CSVLSGEETQYF

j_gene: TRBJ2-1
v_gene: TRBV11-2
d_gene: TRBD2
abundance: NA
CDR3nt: TGTGCCAGCTCATCTACCGGGACTAGCGGGGTTGAGCAGTTCTTC
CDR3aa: CASSSTGTSGVEQFF

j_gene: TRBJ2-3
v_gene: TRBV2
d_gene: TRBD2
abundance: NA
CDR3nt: TGTGCCAGCAGTGGAGCGGGAGGTCGGGCTAGCACAGATACGCAGTATTTT
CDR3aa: CASSGAGGRASTDTQYF

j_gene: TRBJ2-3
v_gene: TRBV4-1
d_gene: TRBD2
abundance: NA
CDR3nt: TGCGCCAGCAGCCGCGGGGGGCTAGCGGGACTCACAGATACGCAGTATTTT
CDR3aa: CASSRGGLAGLTDTQYF

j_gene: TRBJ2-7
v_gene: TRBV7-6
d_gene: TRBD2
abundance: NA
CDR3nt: TGTGCCAGCAGCTTGGGGACTAGCGGGAGCTACCGCGAGCAGTACTTC
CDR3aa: CASSLGTSGSYREQYF

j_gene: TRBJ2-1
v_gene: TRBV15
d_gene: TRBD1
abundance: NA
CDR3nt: TGTGCCACCAGCGCGAGACAGGGGAGCTCCTACAATGAGCAGTTCTTC
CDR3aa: CATSARQGSSYNEQFF

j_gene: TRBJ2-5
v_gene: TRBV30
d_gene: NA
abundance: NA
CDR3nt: TGTGCCTGGAAGAGGGCCCAAGAGACCCAGTACTTC
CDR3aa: CAWKRAQETQYF

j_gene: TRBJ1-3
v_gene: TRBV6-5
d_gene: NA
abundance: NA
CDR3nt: TGTGCCAGCAGCCGGTCGGGAGGGACTGGAAACACCATATATTTT
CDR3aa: CASSRSGGTGNTIYF

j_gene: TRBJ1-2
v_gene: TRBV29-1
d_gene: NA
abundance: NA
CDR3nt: TGCAGCGTTCCCGGCGGTTTAGGTGGCTACACCTTC
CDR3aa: CSVPGGLGGYTF

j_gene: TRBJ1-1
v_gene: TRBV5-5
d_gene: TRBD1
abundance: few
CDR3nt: TGTGCCAGCACCCCAGGACAGGGGTACACTGAAGCTTTCTTT
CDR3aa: CASTPGQGYTEAFF

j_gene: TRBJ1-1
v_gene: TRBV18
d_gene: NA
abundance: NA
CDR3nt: TGTGCCAGCTCACCCGCCGCGGGGGGGCAGGTTAGGAACACTGAAGCTTTCTTT
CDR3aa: CASSPAAGGQVRNTEAFF

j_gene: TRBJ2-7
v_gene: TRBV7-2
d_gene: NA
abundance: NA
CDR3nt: TGTGCCAGCAGCTTCTCCCCAGGGGAACACGAGCAGTACTTC
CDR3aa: CASSFSPGEHEQYF

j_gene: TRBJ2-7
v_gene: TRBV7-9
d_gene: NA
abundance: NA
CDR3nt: TGTGCCAGCAGCTTTCTGGCAGGGGATGGGGAGCAGTACTTC
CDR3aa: CASSFLAGDGEQYF

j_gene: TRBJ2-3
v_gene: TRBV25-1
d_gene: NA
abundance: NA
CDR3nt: TGTGCCAGCAGTGAATCCCCGGGAGTGGGGCCAGATACGCAGTATTTT
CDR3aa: CASSESPGVGPDTQYF

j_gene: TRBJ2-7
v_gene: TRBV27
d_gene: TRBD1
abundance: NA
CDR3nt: TGTGCCAGCAGCGCCCACGGGACAGGGATGGGGGAGCAGTACTTC
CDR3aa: CASSAHGTGMGEQYF

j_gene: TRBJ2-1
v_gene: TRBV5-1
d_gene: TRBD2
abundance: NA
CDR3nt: TGCGCCAGCAGCGGTCAGGGAGGGGTCTACAATGAGCAGTTCTTC
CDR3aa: CASSGQGGVYNEQFF

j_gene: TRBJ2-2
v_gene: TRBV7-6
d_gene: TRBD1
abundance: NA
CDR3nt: TGTGCCAGCAGCCCCCCGGGACAGGGGGCGGCCACCGGGGAGCTGTTTTTT
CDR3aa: CASSPPGQGAATGELFF

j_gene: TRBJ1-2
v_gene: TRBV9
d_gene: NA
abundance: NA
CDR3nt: TGTGCCAGCAGCGTAGGAAAGGGTCCCTATGGCTACACCTTC
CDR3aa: CASSVGKGPYGYTF

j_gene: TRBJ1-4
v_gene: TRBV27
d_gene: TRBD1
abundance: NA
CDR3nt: TGTGCCAGCAGTCCCAGACAGGGGGAAAAACTGTTTTTT
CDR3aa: CASSPRQGEKLFF

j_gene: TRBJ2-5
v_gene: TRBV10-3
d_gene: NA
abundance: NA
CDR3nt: TGTGCCATCAAGATGGGGCCCCGAGAGACCCAGTACTTC
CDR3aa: CAIKMGPRETQYF

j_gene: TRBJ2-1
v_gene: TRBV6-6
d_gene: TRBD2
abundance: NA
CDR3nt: TGTGCCAGCAGCGATGGCGGGCGGGAGGGCCATGAGCAGTTCTTC
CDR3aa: CASSDGGREGHEQFF

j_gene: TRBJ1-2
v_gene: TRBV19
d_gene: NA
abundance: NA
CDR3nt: TGTGCCAGTAGTATGGACTATGGCTACACCTTC
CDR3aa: CASSMDYGYTF

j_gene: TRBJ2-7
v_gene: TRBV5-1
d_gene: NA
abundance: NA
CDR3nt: TGCGCCAGCAGCAATACGGACAAAGAGGACGAGCAGTACTTC
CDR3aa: CASSNTDKEDEQYF

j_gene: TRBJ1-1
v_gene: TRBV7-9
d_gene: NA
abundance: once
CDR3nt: TGTGCCAGCAGCCGAGGGGGCACTGAAGCTTTCTTT
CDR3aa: CASSRGGTEAFF

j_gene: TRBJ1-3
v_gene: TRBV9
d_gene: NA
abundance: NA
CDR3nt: TGTGCCAGCATGGGGCCCGGAAACACCATATATTTT
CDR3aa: CASMGPGNTIYF

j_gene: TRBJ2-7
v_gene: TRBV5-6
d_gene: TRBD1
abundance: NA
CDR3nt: TGTGCCAGCACCTCCCCGGACAGGAATTTCTACGAGCAGTACTTC
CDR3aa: CASTSPDRNFYEQYF

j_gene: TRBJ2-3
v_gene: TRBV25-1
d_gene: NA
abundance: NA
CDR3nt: TGTGCCAGCAGCCCTGGGGGGGGCGATACGCAGTATTTT
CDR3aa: CASSPGGGDTQYF

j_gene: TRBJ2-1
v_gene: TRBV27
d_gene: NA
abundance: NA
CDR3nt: TGTGCCAGCAGTTTAACCGGGGGCATCGAGCAGTTCTTC
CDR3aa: CASSLTGGIEQFF

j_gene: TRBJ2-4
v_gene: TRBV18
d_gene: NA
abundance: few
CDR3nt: TGTGCCAGCTCTCCAACGACACTTGTAGCCAAAAACATTCAGTACTTC
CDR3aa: CASSPTTLVAKNIQYF

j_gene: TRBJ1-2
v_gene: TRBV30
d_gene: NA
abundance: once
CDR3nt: TGTGCCTGGAGTGTACTGGGCAGATACCACTATGGCTACACCTTC
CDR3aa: CAWSVLGRYHYGYTF

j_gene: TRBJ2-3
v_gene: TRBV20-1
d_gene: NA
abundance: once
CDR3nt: TGCAGTGCTAGAGACCATTCGCAGTATTTT
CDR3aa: CSARDHSQYF

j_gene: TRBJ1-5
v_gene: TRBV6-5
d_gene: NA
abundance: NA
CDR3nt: TGTGCCAGCAGTTCGGGTAATCAGCCCCAGCATTTT
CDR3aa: CASSSGNQPQHF

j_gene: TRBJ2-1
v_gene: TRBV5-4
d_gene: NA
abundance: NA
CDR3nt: TGTGCCAGCAGCGGGGGCAGGGACTTCTACAATGAGCAGTTCTTC
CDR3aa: CASSGGRDFYNEQFF

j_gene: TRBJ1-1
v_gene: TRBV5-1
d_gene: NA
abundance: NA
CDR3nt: TGCGCCAGCACCCAGGGGCTTCAAAACACTGAAGCTTTCTTT
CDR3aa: CASTQGLQNTEAFF

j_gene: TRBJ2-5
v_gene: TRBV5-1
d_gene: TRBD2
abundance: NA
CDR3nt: TGCGCCAGCAGTAAGACAAGGCGGGAGGGCGAGACCCAGTACTTC
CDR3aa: CASSKTRREGETQYF

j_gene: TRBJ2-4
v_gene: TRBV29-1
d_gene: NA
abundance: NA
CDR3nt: TGCAGCGTGAGGGGTGGGGCCAAAAACATTCAGTACTTC
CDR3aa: CSVRGGAKNIQYF

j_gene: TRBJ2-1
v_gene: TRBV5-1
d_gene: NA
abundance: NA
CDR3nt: TGCGCCAGCAGCTTTGGGAGTTATGAGCAGTTCTTC
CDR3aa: CASSFGSYEQFF

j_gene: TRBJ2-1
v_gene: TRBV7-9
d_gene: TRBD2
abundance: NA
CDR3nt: TGTGCCAGCAGCACGCACCCGCTAGCGGGAGAAGGTGAGCAGTTCTTC
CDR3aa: CASSTHPLAGEGEQFF

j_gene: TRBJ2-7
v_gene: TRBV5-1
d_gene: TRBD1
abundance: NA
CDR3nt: TGCGCCAGCAGCTTGGGACAGGGACGCGAGCAGTACTTC
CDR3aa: CASSLGQGREQYF

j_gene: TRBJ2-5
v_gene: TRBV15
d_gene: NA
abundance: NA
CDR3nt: TGTGCCACCAGCAGAGGAAGACAAGAGACCCAGTACTTC
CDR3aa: CATSRGRQETQYF

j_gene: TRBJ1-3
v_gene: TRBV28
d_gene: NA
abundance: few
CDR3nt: TGTGCCAGCAGCACCGACAGGCTTATCTCTGGAAACACCATATATTTT
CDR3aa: CASSTDRLISGNTIYF

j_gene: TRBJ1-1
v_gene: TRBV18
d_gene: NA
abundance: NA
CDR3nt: TGTGCCAGCTCACCAGCATACACCTCTGAAGCTTTCTTT
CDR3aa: CASSPAYTSEAFF

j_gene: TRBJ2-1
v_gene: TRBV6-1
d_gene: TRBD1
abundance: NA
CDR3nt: TGTGCCAGCAGCTGGACAGGGGGGAGTGAGCAGTTCTTC
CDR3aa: CASSWTGGSEQFF

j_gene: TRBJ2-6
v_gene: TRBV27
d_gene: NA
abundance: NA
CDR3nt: TGTGCCAGCAGCTGGTCTTCTGGGGCCAACGTCCTGACTTTC
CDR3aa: CASSWSSGANVLTF

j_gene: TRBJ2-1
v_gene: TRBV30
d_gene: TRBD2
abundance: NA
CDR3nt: TGTGCCTGGTCCCGGACTAGCGGAGACTACAATGAGCAGTTCTTC
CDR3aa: CAWSRTSGDYNEQFF

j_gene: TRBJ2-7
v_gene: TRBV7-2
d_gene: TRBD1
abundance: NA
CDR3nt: TGTGCCAGCAGCCATCAGGGGGCCAGCCCCTACGAGCAGTACTTC
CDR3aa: CASSHQGASPYEQYF